The 18 T cell receptor beta chains presented below share a single source sample, sequenced in a study of CD4+ T cells in melanoma. Profiled with immunoSEQ multiplex PCR; TCRdb holds only in-frame clones, not every one. The sample consists of roughly 12,000 clones, 66% of them appearing once. Specimen: cells from a culture (not recorded whether cultured in vitro). The source is a human donor with melanoma.

The gene calls are TRBV5-1 and TRBJ2-7; D might be TRBD1 (5 bases). V lost 0 bases to trimming and J lost 3 bases, with 7 bases between them. The CDR3 consists of 13 residues. The germline CDR1 and CDR2 sequences are SGHRS and YFSETQ. CDR3 sequence: CASSLDRSYEQYF. DNA for the CDR3: TGCGCCAGCAGCTTGGACAGGAGCTACGAGCAGTACTTC. The full variable domain, rest sourced from reference TRBV5-1 and TRBJ2-7, is KAGVTQTPRYLIKTRGQQVTLSCSPISGHRSVSWYQQTPGQGLQFLFEYFSETQRNKGNFPGRFSGRQFSNSRSEMNVSTLELGDSALYLCASSLDRSYEQYFGPGTRLTVT.

J is TRBJ2-3 and V is TRBV14; D uncertain. This CDR3 comprises 13 residues. Germline CDR1 is SGHDN and CDR2 is FVKESK. V was clipped by 2 bases and J by 3 bases, with 6 bases between them. The CDR3 sequence: CASSQFRTDTQYF. The CDR3 DNA sequence: TGTGCCAGCAGCCAATTTAGAACAGATACGCAGTATTTT.

The chain joins TRBV5-1 to TRBJ2-5; D is unclear. The V and J ends lost 1 base and 3 bases respectively, with 7 bases between them. Germline CDR1 is SGHRS and CDR2 is YFSETQ. The CDR3 is made up of 13 amino acids. Here the CDR3 DNA reads TGCGCCAGCAGCTTGAGGCCAAAAGAGACCCAGTACTTC. Protein product: CASSLRPKETQYF.

The chain is built from TRBV19 and TRBJ1-1; tentatively, D is TRBD1 (5 bases). This CDR3 has 15 amino acids. V lost 5 bases to trimming and J lost 0 bases, with 13 bases between them. The germline CDR1 and CDR2 sequences are LNHDA and SQIVND (reference sequence). The CDR3 nucleotides are TGTGCCAGTAGTTGGAACAGGCTATTGAACACTGAAGCTTTCTTT. This gives the protein CASSWNRLLNTEAFF.

This rearrangement joins TRBV2 to TRBJ1-2; the D is unclear. The V gene lost 5 bases and the J gene lost 3 bases, with 16 bases spanning the gap. The CDR3 runs 15 residues. The germline CDR1 and CDR2 sequences are SNHLY and FYNNEI. CDR3 sequence reads: CASSFSPNRDYGYTF. CDR3 DNA: TGTGCCAGCAGTTTCTCACCGAATCGAGACTATGGCTACACCTTC.

The table lists this clone with a few counts. V is TRBV7-6 and J is TRBJ2-1, with 7 bases that match TRBD1. V was clipped by 5 bases and J by 4 bases; unmatched bases: 8. CDR3 length: 15 residues. Germline V gene sequence: CDR1 SGHVS, CDR2 FNYEAQ. The CDR3 reads CASSREGAGYNEQFF. The CDR3 DNA follows: TGTGCCAGCAGCAGAGAGGGGGCAGGTTACAATGAGCAGTTCTTC. The whole variable domain, remainder taken from reference TRBV7-6 and TRBJ2-1, is GAGVSQSPRYKVTKRGQDVALRCDPISGHVSLYWYRQALGQGPEFLTYFNYEAQQDKSGLPNDRFSAERPEGSISTLTIQRTEQRDSAMYRCASSREGAGYNEQFFGPGTRLTVL.

The rearrangement links TRBV7-8 to TRBJ2-2, with D hard to call. The CDR3 runs to 13 residues. The V gene lost 3 bases and the J gene lost 5 bases, with 7 bases spanning the gap. Germline V gene data show CDR1 as SGHVS and CDR2 as FQNEAQ. This CDR3 reads CASSFEWTGELFF. For the CDR3, the DNA is TGTGCCAGCAGCTTTGAGTGGACCGGGGAGCTGTTTTTT.

This clone is classed as medium-sized. The rearrangement joins TRBV5-1 to TRBJ2-2; a possible D gene is TRBD1 (5 bases). CDR3 length: 14 residues. The V end lost 5 bases, the J end lost 2 bases, and 10 bases lay between the germline ends. Germline V gene lookup returns CDR1 SGHRS and CDR2 YFSETQ. The CDR3, as DNA: TGCGCCAGCAGTATTCAGGGTAACACCGGGGAGCTGTTTTTT. It specifies CASSIQGNTGELFF.

This clone came up a few times. The chain recombines TRBV2 with TRBJ2-1; 12 bases line up with TRBD2. J gave up 3 bases and V 3 bases, and 6 bases lay outside the gene matches. Per the germline V gene, CDR1 is SNHLY and CDR2 is FYNNEI. This CDR3 region has 17 residues. CDR3 sequence reads: CASSDPGLAGRYNEQFF. In DNA, the CDR3 is TGTGCCAGCAGTGACCCCGGACTAGCGGGGCGCTACAATGAGCAGTTCTTC.

This chain joins TRBV7-8 and TRBJ1-2; D uncertain. CDR3 length: 17 residues. CDR1 SGHVS and CDR2 FQNEAQ come from the germline V gene. The ends were cut back, 4 bases at V and 0 bases at J, with 18 bases in the middle. The CDR3 DNA reads as TGTGCCAGCAGCTCTCGGTCTGCGGGCCCCACTAACTATGGCTACACCTTC. Its protein is CASSSRSAGPTNYGYTF. Supplemented by reference TRBV7-8 and TRBJ1-2, the full variable domain reads GAGVSQSPRYKVAKRGQDVALRCDPISGHVSLFWYQQALGQGPEFLTYFQNEAQLDKSGLPSDRFFAERPEGSVSTLKIQRTQQEDSAVYLCASSSRSAGPTNYGYTFGSGTRLTVV.

This clone was seen more than once but under ten times. J is TRBJ1-6 and V is TRBV7-3, with unresolved D. Trimming stripped 4 bases from V and 7 bases from J, with 8 bases between. The germline gives CDR1 SGHTA, CDR2 FQGTGA. The CDR3 length is 13 residues. DNA of the CDR3: TGTGCCAGCAGCTCCGACGGAAATTCACCCCTCCACTTT. Residues: CASSSDGNSPLHF. Full variable domain (missing parts from reference TRBV7-3 and TRBJ1-6): GAGVSQTPSNKVTEKGKYVELRCDPISGHTALYWYRQSLGQGPEFLIYFQGTGAADDSGLPNDRFFAVRPEGSVSTLKIQRTERGDSAVYLCASSSDGNSPLHFGNGTRLTVT.

The gene calls are TRBV2 and TRBJ2-1; D call uncertain. Trimming took off 4 bases at V and 4 bases at J, with 8 bases between the two ends. Germline CDR1 reads SNHLY; CDR2 reads FYNNEI. The CDR3 is made up of 13 amino acids. CDR3 amino acids: CASSGWDYNEQFF. CDR3 nucleotides: TGTGCCAGCAGTGGGTGGGATTACAATGAGCAGTTCTTC. Full variable domain (remainder filled in from reference TRBV2 and TRBJ2-1): EPEVTQTPSHQVTQMGQEVILRCVPISNHLYFYWYRQILGQKVEFLVSFYNNEISEKSEIFDDQFSVERPDGSNFTLKIRSTKLEDSAMYFCASSGWDYNEQFFGPGTRLTVL.

The chain is built from TRBV5-6 and TRBJ1-2; 9 bases align to TRBD1. The CDR3 has 15 amino acids. The junction had 11 bases not matched to a gene; V was cut back by 7 bases and J by 4 bases. From germline, CDR1 is SGHDT and CDR2 YYEEEE. The CDR3 coding sequence is TGTGCCAGCCTTAGACAGGGGGGGTCTATCTATGGCTACACCTTC. Translating it yields CASLRQGGSIYGYTF.

V gene TRBV27 combines with J gene TRBJ2-7; TRBD1 matches at 7 bases. The ends lost 8 bases at V and 4 bases at J; junction bases unmatched: 2. The CDR3 length is 11 residues. The germline gives CDR1 MNHEY, CDR2 SMNVEV (reference sequence). The CDR3 reads CASSDRYEQYF. The CDR3, as DNA: TGTGCCAGCTCGGACAGGTACGAGCAGTACTTC.

The chain uses TRBV28 and TRBJ1-4; possible D gene TRBD1, 6 bases. V was clipped by 5 bases and J by 8 bases, with 15 bases between them. Germline-derived CDR1 and CDR2 are MDHEN and SYDVKM. This CDR3 spans 14 amino acids. As DNA, the CDR3 is TGTGCCAGCAGTGGTGGGGGGCGGAGCGAAAAACTGTTTTTT. Protein sequence: CASSGGGRSEKLFF. The full variable domain, in which reference TRBV28 and TRBJ1-4 provide the parts outside the CDR3, is DVKVTQSSRYLVKRTGEKVFLECVQDMDHENMFWYRQDPGLGLRLIYFSYDVKMKEKGDIPEGYSVSREKKERFSLILESASTNQTSMYLCASSGGGRSEKLFFGSGTQLSVL.

This chain joins TRBV6-1 and TRBJ1-2; D call uncertain. The CDR3 sequence is 13 residues long. Germline V CDR1 and CDR2: MNHNS, SASEGT. The V gene lost 1 base and the J gene lost 4 bases, with 7 bases spanning the gap. The CDR3 protein is CASSEESAYGYTF. CDR3 bases: TGTGCCAGCAGTGAAGAGTCCGCCTATGGCTACACCTTC.

The chain employs TRBV9 and TRBJ2-1; D unclear. CDR1 is SGDLS and CDR2 is YYNGEE in the germline V gene. The V gene lost 0 bases and the J gene lost 9 bases, with 13 bases spanning the gap. The CDR3 runs to 14 residues. CDR3 amino acids: CASSVATLRGEQFF. In nucleotides, the CDR3 is TGTGCCAGCAGCGTAGCTACCCTCCGTGGTGAGCAGTTCTTC.

In this sample, this clone turned up a few times. V and J are TRBV2 and TRBJ2-7, with D hard to call. Per germline, CDR1 SNHLY and CDR2 FYNNEI. V lost 8 bases to trimming and J lost 3 bases, with 14 bases between them. The CDR3 contains 13 residues. The DNA of the CDR3 is TGTGCCAGCGCTGGCGCATTGGTCTACGAGCAGTACTTC. It yields the protein CASAGALVYEQYF.